A selection of T cell receptor beta chains follows, all from one sample in a study of Graves' ophthalmopathy and Graves' hyperthyroidism. Each CDR3 protein is one row after TCRdb ran MiXCR on the multiplex PCR reads. Of around 1,000,000 distinct CDR3 sequences listed, around a third are singletons. The specimen sequenced was peripheral blood or thyroid tissue (not recorded which). These receptors were obtained from an adult man with Graves' hyperthyroidism. CDR3s include the opening cysteine and the closing phenylalanine or tryptophan. The D gene is left open where the match is weak. Where a row states a size, it is once, few, many or the class of an expanded clone; other rows omit it.

TGCAGTGCCCCTTACGGCCATACAGGGGAGCGCTATGGCTACACCTTC	CSAPYGHTGERYGYTF	-	TRBD1	TRBV20-1	TRBJ1-2
TGTGCCAGCAGTCCAGGGGCGGAGGGCAATCAGCCCCAGCATTTT	CASSPGAEGNQPQHF	few	-	TRBV6-5	TRBJ1-5
TGTGCCACCAGCAGAGGGACAGCAAACTATGGCTACACCTTC	CATSRGTANYGYTF	few	-	TRBV15	TRBJ1-2
TGTGCCAGCAGGGCCCTAAGGGACAGGGGGCTGAGTACTGAAGCTTTCTTT	CASRALRDRGLSTEAFF	-	TRBD1	TRBV7-9	TRBJ1-1
TGCAGTGCTAGAGGAAGGGACAGGCAGTCCCAGCATTTT	CSARGRDRQSQHF	once	TRBD1	TRBV20-1	TRBJ1-5
TGTGCCAGCAGTACAAACACTGAAGCTTTCTTT	CASSTNTEAFF	many	-	TRBV19	TRBJ1-1
TGCAGTGCTAGGGGATACTCACCCCTCCACTTT	CSARGYSPLHF	-	-	TRBV20-1	TRBJ1-6
TGCGCCAGCAGCTCCGGACAGCCCGATCAGCCCCAGCATTTT	CASSSGQPDQPQHF	-	-	TRBV5-1	TRBJ1-5
TGCGCCAGCAGCTTGGAAGTGGGTTTGGGGGAGCAGTACTTC	CASSLEVGLGEQYF	many	-	TRBV5-1	TRBJ2-7
TGCAGCGCCCTGGGGGCGGAACACCAAGAGACCCAGTACTTC	CSALGAEHQETQYF	many	-	TRBV29-1	TRBJ2-5
TGTGCCAGCAGCCGACCCGGCAAAGCTAACTATGGCTACACCTTC	CASSRPGKANYGYTF	many	-	TRBV14	TRBJ1-2
TGCGCCAGCAGCGCCTGGACGGAAAATCAGCCCCAGCATTTT	CASSAWTENQPQHF	-	-	TRBV4-1	TRBJ1-5
TGTGCCAGCAGCTTAGTAGGACAGAGGGCATCCGAGCAGTACTTC	CASSLVGQRASEQYF	once	-	TRBV11-2	TRBJ2-7
TGTGCCAGCAGTGTTTTACAGACGAATAATTCACCCCTCCACTTT	CASSVLQTNNSPLHF	-	-	TRBV25-1	TRBJ1-6
TGTGCCAGCACCCCAACGGCAGGATTTAGTGAAAAACTGTTTTTT	CASTPTAGFSEKLFF	many	-	TRBV5-8	TRBJ1-4
TGTGCCAGCAGTGTCGGGTCCTTGGGGGAGCTGTTTTTT	CASSVGSLGELFF	-	-	TRBV28	TRBJ2-2
TGTGCCACCGCCCAACGGACAGGGAACACTGAAGCTTTCTTT	CATAQRTGNTEAFF	few	TRBD1	TRBV6-2/TRBV6-3	TRBJ1-1